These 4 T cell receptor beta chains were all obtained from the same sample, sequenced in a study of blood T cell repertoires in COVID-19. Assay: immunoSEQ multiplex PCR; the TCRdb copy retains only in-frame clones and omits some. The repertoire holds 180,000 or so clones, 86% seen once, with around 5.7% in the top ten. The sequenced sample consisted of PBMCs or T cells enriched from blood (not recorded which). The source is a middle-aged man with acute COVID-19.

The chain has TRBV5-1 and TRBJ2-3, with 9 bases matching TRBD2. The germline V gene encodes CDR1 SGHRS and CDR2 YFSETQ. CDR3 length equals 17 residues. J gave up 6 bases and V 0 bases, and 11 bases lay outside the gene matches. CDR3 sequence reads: CASSLANAGGPWDTQYF. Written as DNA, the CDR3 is TGCGCCAGCAGCTTGGCCAATGCGGGAGGGCCGTGGGATACGCAGTATTTT.

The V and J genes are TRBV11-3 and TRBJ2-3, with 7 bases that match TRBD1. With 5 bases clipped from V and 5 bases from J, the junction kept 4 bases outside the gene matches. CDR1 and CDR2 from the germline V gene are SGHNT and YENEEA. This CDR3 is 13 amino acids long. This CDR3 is CASSRNRGDTQYF. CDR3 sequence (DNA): TGTGCCAGCAGCCGTAACAGGGGAGATACGCAGTATTTT.

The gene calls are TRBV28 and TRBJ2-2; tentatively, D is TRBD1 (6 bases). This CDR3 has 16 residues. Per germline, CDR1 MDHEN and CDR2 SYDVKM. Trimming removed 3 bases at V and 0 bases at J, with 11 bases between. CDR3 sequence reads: CASSFFGQTNTGELFF. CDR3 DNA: TGTGCCAGCAGTTTTTTCGGACAGACGAACACCGGGGAGCTGTTTTTT.

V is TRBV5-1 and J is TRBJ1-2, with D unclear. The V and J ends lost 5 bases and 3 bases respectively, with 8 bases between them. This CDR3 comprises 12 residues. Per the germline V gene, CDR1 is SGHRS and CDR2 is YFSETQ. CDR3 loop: CASRPQDYGYTF. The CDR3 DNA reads TGCGCCAGCAGACCGCAGGACTATGGCTACACCTTC.